Presented here are 12 T cell receptor beta chains from one specimen sequenced in a study of molecular identifiers for immune sequencing clone quantification. TCRdb called the PCR reads again in MiXCR, with one record for every CDR3 protein. The sample lists about half a million distinct CDR3 sequences, about 20% occurring once. Sample: naive CD8+ T cells from blood, with Jurkat cell RNA spiked in. The subset is: FACS-sorted CD8+CD4-CCR7+CD45RA+ naive T cells. The receptors come from a human donor in good health. Some libraries in this study had Jurkat cell RNA spiked in.

This clonotype appeared a few times. The V and J genes are TRBV7-9 and TRBJ2-1, with D uncertain. This CDR3 comprises 14 residues. Germline V gives CDR1 SEHNR, CDR2 FQNEAQ (reference sequence). Deletions cut 5 bases from V and 15 bases from J, with 23 bases between. CDR3 bases: TGTGCCAGCAGCCAGGAGTATACGGTGGACCGCGGGTTCTTC. It encodes CASSQEYTVDRGFF.

This clonotype came up a few times. The junction departs from the called germline gene at one end, perhaps through a read error. This rearrangement joins TRBV7-6 to TRBJ2-2, with D possibly matching TRBD1 (6 bases). CDR1 and CDR2 (germline): SGHVS, FNYEAQ. The CDR3 consists of 14 residues. Here the CDR3 DNA reads TGTGCCAGCAGCGCGACAGGTGGTACCGGGGAGCTGTCTTTT. It is translated as CASSATGGTGELSF.

The sample holds many counts of this clonotype. V usage is TRBV24-1 and J usage is TRBJ2-1, with no clear D. This CDR3 region has 14 residues. V was clipped by 2 bases and J by 4 bases, with 8 bases between them. Germline CDR1 is KGHDR and CDR2 is SFDVKD. CDR3 sequence (DNA): TGTGCCACCAGTGATTCGGCAGAGTACAATGAGCAGTTCTTC. Amino acids: CATSDSAEYNEQFF.

Points on this clonotype: At one of its ends the junction is not consistent with the germline gene, which may arise from a read error. This chain joins TRBV4-3 and TRBJ2-2, with D possibly TRBD2 on 7 matching bases. This CDR3 comprises 18 residues. Germline CDR1 LGHNA, CDR2 YSLEER. The CDR3 coding sequence is TGCGCCAGCAGCCAAGCTCAGACCCCAGGGGAGGGCACCGGGAAGCTGTTTTTT. Amino acids: CASSQAQTPGEGTGKLFF.

The chain combines TRBV7-9 with TRBJ2-6; D is unresolved. From germline, CDR1 is SEHNR and CDR2 FQNEAQ (reference sequence). V dropped 6 bases and J dropped 3 bases, with 12 bases sitting between them. CDR3 length: 15 residues. The CDR3 DNA reads as TGTGCCAGCAGTTACAGCCCTATTGGGGCCAACGTCCTGACTTTC. Protein product: CASSYSPIGANVLTF.

Points on this clonotype: This may be a read error, as it is one base from a much larger clone. The chain recombines TRBV6-1 with TRBJ2-3; D remains ambiguous. Germline-derived CDR1 and CDR2 are MNHNS and SASEGT. V was clipped by 0 bases and J by 5 bases, with 15 bases between them. This CDR3 spans 16 amino acids. CDR3 amino acids: CASSEAKPLGVDTQYF. The CDR3 bases are TGTGCCAGCAGTGAAGCGAAGCCTTTAGGAGTAGATACGCAGTATTTT.

This clonotype has a handful of counts. V is TRBV19 and J is TRBJ1-5; 7 bases match TRBD1. The CDR3 has 13 amino acids. Trimming at V came to 7 bases and at J to 10 bases, leaving 10 bases not matched to a gene. Germline V gene data show CDR1 as LNHDA and CDR2 as SQIVND (reference sequence). The CDR3 is CASTPGQLTPQHF. The CDR3 nucleotides read TGTGCCAGTACCCCGGGACAGCTTACTCCCCAGCATTTT.

This clonotype was seen a handful of times. The chain recombines TRBV6-5 with TRBJ2-3; tentatively, D is TRBD2 (5 bases). The CDR3 loop spans 15 amino acids. Germline-derived CDR1 and CDR2 are MNHEY and SVGAGI. V lost 3 bases, J lost 4 bases, and 14 bases lay in between. CDR3 DNA: TGTGCCAGCAGTTATGAGGAAGACGGGGCAGATACGCAGTATTTT. Amino acids: CASSYEEDGADTQYF.

This clonotype was seen a few times. The chain couples TRBV5-1 to TRBJ2-7; D is undetermined. Per germline, CDR1 SGHRS and CDR2 YFSETQ. The length of the CDR3 is 15 residues. With 0 bases removed from V and 3 bases from J, the gap between germline ends came to 13 bases. CDR3 residues: CASSLAVFGFYEQYF. The CDR3 DNA is TGCGCCAGCAGCTTGGCCGTATTCGGTTTCTACGAGCAGTACTTC.

The chain employs TRBV11-2 and TRBJ1-2, with TRBD1 identical over 9 bases. Trimming cost V 1 base and J 2 bases; bases outside gene matches: 2. CDR1 is SGHAT, CDR2 FQNNGV, per germline. The CDR3 extends over 15 amino acids. The DNA of the CDR3 is TGTGCCAGCAGCTTAGTGGGGACAGGGAACTATGGCTACACCTTC. Translating it yields CASSLVGTGNYGYTF.

Only a few counts were recorded for this clonotype. The rearrangement links TRBV15 to TRBJ2-5; D may correspond to TRBD1 or TRBD2 (5 bases each). Germline values: CDR1 LNHNV, CDR2 YYDKDF (reference sequence). With 1 base removed from V and 6 bases from J, the gap between germline ends came to 15 bases. The CDR3 sequence is 15 residues long. CDR3 amino acids: CATSRGGAEVKTQYF. CDR3 DNA sequence: TGTGCCACCAGCAGAGGTGGGGCGGAGGTTAAGACCCAGTACTTC.

The chain uses TRBV20-1 and TRBJ2-7, with a possible D match to TRBD2 (6 bases). The germline V gene encodes CDR1 DFQATT and CDR2 SNEGSKA (reference sequence). V lost 0 bases and J 2 bases, leaving 17 bases between the germline ends. The CDR3 runs 16 residues. The CDR3 DNA reads TGCAGTGCTAGAGATGTGGAGGGTTGGCTAACCTACGAGCAGTACTTC. This sequence encodes CSARDVEGWLTYEQYF.